This T cell receptor (beta chain) stems from a study of cytomegalovirus exposure and HLA in healthy donors. Overall study results and limits: In a later analysis, a missense DCLRE1C variant was linked to TCR beta V- and J-gene trimming.

Concerning this clone: What it binds is unknown.

It was with 60 Vbeta and 13 Jbeta primers that the PCR ran. The repertoire was sequenced with immunoSEQ multiplex PCR; TCRdb's copy has only in-frame clones and lacks some. The table has 120,000 to 150,000 clones, around 80% seen once. The CDR3 contains 17 residues. The V segment lost 0 bases and the J segment 7 bases; nucleotides outside the gene matches: 9. Germline V gene data show CDR1 as LNHNV and CDR2 as YYDKDF (reference sequence). The specimen sequenced was PBMCs. The TCR was taken from a man aged 40-49 years in good health and CMV-seropositive. The chain links TRBV15 to TRBJ2-1, with TRBD2 identical over 10 bases. CDR3 DNA sequence: TGTGCCACCAGCAGAGATAAAGCGGGAGGGTTGGGGAATGAGCAGTTCTTC. It yields the protein CATSRDKAGGLGNEQFF.